What follows are 28 T cell receptor beta chains derived from one specimen sequenced in a study of T cells in Graves' hyperthyroidism and ophthalmopathy. Amplified regions were TCR beta CDR3 sequences from RNA transcripts. Initially, a first-round RT-PCR of the TCR CDR3 employed the HTBI primer set. TCRdb reprocessed the multiplex PCR reads via MiXCR and lists one record per CDR3 protein. There are about 320,000 distinct CDR3 sequences in the sample; roughly 17% occur only once, and roughly 31% lies in the top ten. The sample comprised blood. The receptors were gathered from a man aged 30-40 years with Graves' hyperthyroidism.

The sample holds many counts of this clonotype. The chain recombines TRBV12-3 or TRBV12-4 with TRBJ2-1, with a weak D call TRBD2 (7 bases). The CDR3 loop spans 12 amino acids. The germline V and J ends were trimmed by 5 bases and 15 bases, with 17 bases remaining between them. The CDR3 loop reads CASSRGGPSPFF. The CDR3 DNA reads as TGTGCCAGCAGTAGGGGGGGGCCCAGCCCGTTCTTC.

At least ten counts were recorded for this clonotype. The chain is built from TRBV2 and TRBJ2-2; 8 bases line up with TRBD2. Losses at the gene ends were 6 bases for V and 6 bases for J; bases not matched to a gene: 3. The germline CDR1 and CDR2 sequences are SNHLY and FYNNEI. CDR3 length: 13 residues. The CDR3 sequence is CASSYGGAGELFF. In DNA, the CDR3 is TGTGCCAGCAGCTACGGGGGGGCCGGGGAGCTGTTTTTT.

At least ten counts were recorded for this clonotype. The chain uses TRBV3-1 and TRBJ2-1; D unresolved. V lost 4 bases and J lost 0, with 7 bases in between. CDR1 and CDR2 from the germline V gene are LGHDT and YNNKEL (reference sequence). This CDR3 has 14 residues. CDR3 sequence reads: CASSRQDSYNEQFF. DNA for the CDR3: TGTGCCAGCAGCCGGCAGGACTCCTACAATGAGCAGTTCTTC.

This clonotype was found many times. The chain carries TRBV7-2 and TRBJ2-7; D might be TRBD1 or TRBD2, each matching 7 bases. The CDR3 is 12 amino acids. The V end was cut by 5 bases, the J end by 12 bases, with 17 bases between. CDR1 SGHTA and CDR2 FQGNSA come from the germline V gene. This CDR3 is CASSPSGGGRYF. As DNA, the CDR3 is TGTGCCAGCAGCCCTAGCGGAGGGGGCCGGTACTTC.

J is TRBJ2-1 and V is TRBV20-1, with 10 bases matching TRBD2. V was clipped by 5 bases and J by 6 bases; unmatched bases: 7. Germline CDR1 reads DFQATT; CDR2 reads SNEGSKA (reference sequence). The CDR3 is 14 amino acids. CDR3 DNA: TGCAGTGCTGCTGGGAGCGGGAGGGCCAATGAGCAGTTCTTC. Translated, it gives CSAAGSGRANEQFF.

The sample holds a few counts of this clonotype. V gene TRBV7-8 combines with J gene TRBJ2-3, with 10 bases identical to TRBD2. The germline gives CDR1 SGHVS, CDR2 FQNEAQ. The trim removed 5 bases at V and 4 bases at J, leaving 6 bases unmatched. The CDR3 consists of 15 residues. The CDR3 is CASSQLAGPSDTQYF. The CDR3 DNA reads as TGTGCCAGCAGCCAACTAGCGGGACCGTCAGATACGCAGTATTTT.

J is TRBJ1-5 and V is TRBV11-3; D call uncertain. CDR3 size: 13 residues. V was cut by 9 bases and J by 3 bases, with 12 bases left in between. The germline V gene encodes CDR1 SGHNT and CDR2 YENEEA. The CDR3 here is CASKTASNQPQHF. In DNA form, the CDR3 reads TGTGCCAGTAAAACGGCCTCCAATCAGCCCCAGCATTTT.

This chain joins TRBV7-6 and TRBJ2-5, with a tentative D call TRBD2 (6 bases). Trimming cost V 1 base and J 5 bases, with 11 bases left between them. The CDR3 has 14 amino acids. Germline loops: CDR1 SGHVS, CDR2 FNYEAQ. The CDR3 nucleotides are TGTGCCAGCAGCTTAGGACGGGAGAGGGAGACCCAGTACTTC. The encoded protein is CASSLGRERETQYF.

This clonotype was detected ten times or more. The chain couples TRBV4-1 to TRBJ2-7; D remains unclear. From germline, CDR1 is MGHRA and CDR2 YSYEKL. V was cut by 2 bases and J by 0 bases, with 14 bases left in between. The CDR3 consists of 16 residues. The CDR3 spells CASSQNLGWGSYEQYF. CDR3 DNA sequence: TGCGCCAGCAGCCAAAACCTAGGGTGGGGCTCCTACGAGCAGTACTTC.

This clonotype has ten or more counts. The J gene is TRBJ1-1, the V gene TRBV2; D is uncertain. The germline V gene encodes CDR1 SNHLY and CDR2 FYNNEI. The CDR3 is 15 residues long. The V end was cut by 3 bases, the J end by 4 bases, with 15 bases between. The CDR3 coding sequence is TGTGCCAGCAGTGAGGGAAAAGGGTGGGGCACTGAAGCTTTCTTT. As protein: CASSEGKGWGTEAFF.

The table lists this clonotype with many counts. The genes are TRBV20-1 and TRBJ2-3; 7 nucleotides align to TRBD2. The V gene's germline CDR1 is DFQATT and CDR2 SNEGSKA (reference sequence). The CDR3 is 13 amino acids. Germline trimming cut 5 bases from V and 1 base from J; bases unmatched to any gene: 3. In DNA form, the CDR3 reads TGCAGTGCTTCTAGCGGTCGCACAGATACGCAGTATTTT. Its translation is CSASSGRTDTQYF.

This clonotype was observed many times. The genes are TRBV24-1 and TRBJ1-1; no clear D. V was trimmed by 9 bases and J by 0 bases, leaving 13 bases between them. The germline V gene encodes CDR1 KGHDR and CDR2 SFDVKD. This CDR3 comprises 14 residues. Here the CDR3 reads CATSPGGMNTEAFF. The CDR3 DNA follows: TGTGCCACCTCCCCCGGCGGGATGAACACTGAAGCTTTCTTT.

This clonotype was seen at least ten times. The V gene is TRBV3-1, the J gene TRBJ2-5; the D is unclear. Germline V gene sequence: CDR1 LGHDT, CDR2 YNNKEL (reference sequence). The CDR3 has 17 amino acids. The germline V and J ends were trimmed by 2 bases and 4 bases, with 20 bases remaining between them. CDR3 residues: CASSQRVGRGARETQYF. CDR3 bases: TGTGCCAGCAGCCAAAGGGTAGGGCGCGGAGCGAGAGAGACCCAGTACTTC.

In this sample, this clonotype turned up many times. J is TRBJ1-4 and V is TRBV11-2; 10 bases are shared with TRBD1. This CDR3 contains 17 residues. Germline CDR1 is SGHAT and CDR2 is FQNNGV. J lost 6 bases, V lost 5 bases, and 12 bases had no gene match. CDR3 sequence reads: CASSDPEDRGFDEKLFF. The CDR3 nucleotides are TGTGCCAGCAGCGACCCTGAGGACAGGGGGTTTGATGAAAAACTGTTTTTT.

This clonotype appeared many times. The chain has TRBV12-3 or TRBV12-4 and TRBJ1-5, with D uncertain. There are 16 residues in the CDR3. V was cut by 6 bases and J by 3 bases, with 18 bases left in between. The CDR3 DNA is TGTGCCAGCAGCGGGGTTGGCCTGGGAAACAATCAGCCCCAGCATTTT. Residues: CASSGVGLGNNQPQHF.

The rearrangement joins TRBV20-1 to TRBJ1-2; maybe TRBD1 (6 bases). The germline CDR1 and CDR2 sequences are DFQATT and SNEGSKA (reference sequence). Trimming removed 6 bases at V and 2 bases at J, with 7 bases between. The CDR3 length is 11 residues. Here the CDR3 DNA reads TGCAGTGCGGACAGAAACTATGGCTACACCTTC. Its translation is CSADRNYGYTF.

This chain uses TRBV20-1 with TRBJ1-3, with 7 bases lining up with TRBD1. The germline V gene encodes CDR1 DFQATT and CDR2 SNEGSKA (reference sequence). CDR3 length equals 13 residues. V lost 3 bases and J lost 4; bases outside the gene matches: 3. The chain's CDR3 is CSASTGAGNTIYF. CDR3 DNA: TGCAGTGCTAGCACAGGGGCAGGAAACACCATATATTTT.

This clonotype has a count of ten or more. The chain joins TRBV2 to TRBJ2-5; D is perhaps TRBD2 (5 bases). V lost 6 bases and J 5 bases, leaving 7 bases between the germline ends. This CDR3 region has 11 residues. Germline V gene sequence: CDR1 SNHLY, CDR2 FYNNEI. CDR3 amino acids: CASRRVETQYF. The DNA for the CDR3 is TGTGCCAGCAGGAGGGTCGAGACCCAGTACTTC.

The CDR3 protein is CASSPTSLERLFF. The CDR3, as DNA: TGTGCCAGCAGTCCTACCTCCCTTGAGCGGCTGTTTTTT. The chain combines TRBV6-1 with TRBJ2-2, with D uncertain. The germline V gene encodes CDR1 MNHNS and CDR2 SASEGT. The CDR3 extends over 13 amino acids. Trimming shortened V by 5 bases and J by 13 bases, and 17 bases separated the two germline ends.

This clonotype was recorded many times. This chain uses TRBV10-3 with TRBJ2-7; 9 bases are a match to TRBD1. From germline, CDR1 is ENHRY and CDR2 SYGVKD. The trim removed 3 bases at V and 4 bases at J, leaving 10 bases unmatched. CDR3 size: 16 residues. The CDR3: CAISDEGQGLKYEQYF. CDR3 DNA sequence: TGTGCCATCAGTGATGAGGGACAGGGTCTCAAATACGAGCAGTACTTC.

This clonotype was seen ten or more times. The chain uses TRBV12-3 or TRBV12-4 and TRBJ2-7; D may be TRBD1 (6 bases). CDR3 size: 13 residues. Trimming took 3 bases from V and 2 from J, leaving 8 bases between them. The chain's CDR3 is CASSFGTTYEQYF. In DNA form, the CDR3 reads TGTGCCAGCAGTTTTGGGACAACCTACGAGCAGTACTTC.

This clonotype has more than one count but fewer than ten. Germline and junction disagree at one end, which may indicate a read error. The rearrangement links TRBV5-1 to TRBJ2-1, with D perhaps given as TRBD1 or TRBD2 (6 bases each). Germline CDR1 and CDR2: SGHRS and YFSETQ. CDR3 length: 15 residues. The CDR3 nucleotides are TGCGCCGGCAGCTTGGAGGTCGGGGGCCGAGATGAGCAGTTCTTC. Encoded protein: CAGSLEVGGRDEQFF.

This clonotype was observed a handful of times. V and J are TRBV24-1 and TRBJ2-1, with TRBD2 matching 9 bases. V shed 10 bases and J 6 bases; nucleotides not matched to a gene: 15. There are 16 residues in the CDR3. Looked up from germline, CDR1 is KGHDR and CDR2 is SFDVKD. The CDR3 region has the DNA TGTGCCACGGCCCCGGTGGGTAGCGGGAGAGTCAATGAGCAGTTCTTC. Translation: CATAPVGSGRVNEQFF.

J is TRBJ1-6 and V is TRBV6-1; D unclear. V lost 7 bases and J lost 4, with 11 bases in between. In germline, CDR1 is MNHNS, CDR2 SASEGT. The CDR3 loop spans 14 amino acids. CDR3 in amino acids: CASIATEYNSPLHF. Written as DNA, the CDR3 is TGTGCCAGCATCGCGACCGAGTATAATTCACCCCTCCACTTT.

This clonotype was detected once. This may be a read error: a much more frequent sequence differs by one nucleotide. V is TRBV12-3 or TRBV12-4 and J is TRBJ1-1; D possibly corresponds to TRBD1 (5 bases). This CDR3 region has 15 residues. V was clipped by 2 bases and J by 0 bases, with 10 bases between them. In DNA form, the CDR3 reads TGTGCCAGCAGTTTACGTCGGGGGGTGAACACTGAAGCTTTCTTT. Protein product: CASSLRRGVNTEAFF.

This rearrangement joins TRBV3-1 to TRBJ2-3; TRBD2 might be the D (7 bases). This CDR3 region has 16 residues. CDR1 and CDR2 from the germline V gene are LGHDT and YNNKEL (reference sequence). Trimming stripped 4 bases from V and 12 bases from J, with 26 bases between. The CDR3, as DNA: TGTGCCAGCAGCCCGACCAGGGGAGAGCGTGGGGAGGGCCAGTATTTT. Its translation is CASSPTRGERGEGQYF.

The chain joins TRBV2 to TRBJ2-7; 8 bases are a match to TRBD2. The CDR3 loop spans 16 amino acids. Per germline, CDR1 SNHLY and CDR2 FYNNEI. J lost 2 bases, V lost 4 bases, and 10 bases had no gene match. The CDR3 region is CASSGLERELAYEQYF. The DNA for the CDR3 is TGTGCCAGCAGTGGGTTAGAGCGGGAGCTCGCCTACGAGCAGTACTTC.

This clonotype has ten or more counts. This sequence may be a read error, since a much larger clone differs from it by one base. The genes are TRBV7-2 and TRBJ1-1; D call uncertain. In germline, CDR1 is SGHTA, CDR2 FQGNSA. V gave up 1 base and J gave up 0 bases, with 3 bases separating them. This CDR3 comprises 13 residues. The CDR3 DNA follows: TGTGCCAGCAGCTTAGAGATGAACACTGAAGCTTTCTTT. Protein: CASSLEMNTEAFF.